Shown below are 18 T cell receptor beta chains from a single sample sequenced in a study of multiple sclerosis patients with progressive multifocal leukoencephalopathy. Noted time point: time of PML onset. Sequencing used immunoSEQ multiplex PCR; TCRdb keeps in-frame clones, though not all of them. The sample consists of about 31,000 clones, around 90% of them appearing once. The sample was PBMCs, taken from a patient treated with natalizumab. All receptors derive from a woman aged 40-49 years with progressive multifocal leukoencephalopathy.

This clone was observed a few times. The chain uses TRBV19 and TRBJ1-1, with a tentative D call TRBD1 (6 bases). CDR1 is LNHDA, CDR2 SQIVND, per germline (reference sequence). Deletions cut 10 bases from V and 0 bases from J, with 15 bases between. This CDR3 is 14 amino acids long. The CDR3 DNA is TGTGCCACCTCTCCCCGACAGGTGAACACTGAAGCTTTCTTT. Translating it yields CATSPRQVNTEAFF.

In this sample, this clone turned up once. The genes are TRBV5-4 and TRBJ2-7; 13 bases fit TRBD2. The ends lost 2 bases at V and 9 bases at J; junction bases unmatched: 17. This CDR3 is built from 18 residues. In germline, CDR1 is SGHNT, CDR2 YYREEE (reference sequence). CDR3 region: CASSFPRLAGGGSTRQYF. The CDR3 nucleotides read TGTGCCAGCAGCTTTCCACGACTAGCGGGGGGCGGGTCTACGAGGCAGTACTTC.

J is TRBJ2-2 and V is TRBV4-3; maybe TRBD1 (5 bases). The CDR3 covers 15 residues. Germline V gene data show CDR1 as LGHNA and CDR2 as YSLEER. V was pared by 5 bases and J by 5 bases, with 15 bases between. The CDR3 region is CASSYGRVLTGELFF. In nucleotides, the CDR3 is TGCGCCAGCAGCTACGGCAGGGTGCTAACCGGGGAGCTGTTTTTT.

There are a few counts of this clone. The chain is built from TRBV6-6 and TRBJ1-4; D may be TRBD1 (6 bases). This CDR3 has 14 residues. V lost 7 bases and J lost 6, with 15 bases in between. CDR1 is MNHNY, CDR2 SVGAGI, per germline (reference sequence). CDR3 region: CASTLDSRYEKLFF. The CDR3 region has the DNA TGTGCCAGCACGTTGGACAGCAGATATGAAAAACTGTTTTTT.

This clone occurred once. The junction does not match germline at one end; this may be a read error. This same CDR3 is encoded by further DNA sequences in the sample. The chain is built from TRBV11-1 and TRBJ1-1; no clear D gene. The CDR3 is made up of 13 amino acids. Germline-derived CDR1 and CDR2 are SGHAT and FQDESV (reference sequence). The CDR3 here is CASSLFGRSEAFF. The CDR3 DNA reads TGTGCCAGCAGCTTATTTGGGCGGTCTGAAGCCTTCTTT. The whole variable domain, filled in from reference TRBV11-1 and TRBJ1-1, reads EAEVAQSPRYKITEKSQAVAFWCDPISGHATLYWYRQILGQGPELLVQFQDESVVDDSQLPKDRFSAERLKGVDSTLKIQPAELGDSAMYLCASSLFGRSEAFFGQGTRLTVV.

This chain uses TRBV4-2 with TRBJ2-7; TRBD2 matches at 8 bases. Germline CDR1 LGHNA, CDR2 YNFKEQ. V gave up 0 bases and J gave up 2 bases; unmatched junction bases: 6. This CDR3 region has 16 residues. CDR3 protein: CASSQDITAGAYEQYF. In DNA, the CDR3 is TGTGCCAGCAGCCAAGACATTACAGCGGGGGCCTACGAGCAGTACTTC.

The genes are TRBV30 and TRBJ2-3, with TRBD1 identical over 9 bases. With 2 bases clipped from V and 1 base from J, the junction kept 4 bases outside the gene matches. The CDR3 is 15 residues long. Germline V gives CDR1 GTSNPN, CDR2 SVGIG (reference sequence). In nucleotides, the CDR3 is TGTGCCTGGAGTAAGGGACAGGGCCGCACAGATACGCAGTATTTT. This codes for CAWSKGQGRTDTQYF. The entire variable domain, with the rest obtained from reference TRBV30 and TRBJ2-3, is as follows: SQTIHQWPATLVQPVGSPLSLECTVEGTSNPNLYWYRQAAGRGLQLLFYSVGIGQISSEVPQNLSASRPQDRQFILSSKKLLLSDSGFYLCAWSKGQGRTDTQYFGPGTRLTVL.

DNA of the CDR3: TGCAGCGTTGGTGAGCAGTTCTTC. Translating it yields CSVGEQFF. V and J are TRBV29-1 and TRBJ2-1; D ambiguous. The germline V gene encodes CDR1 SQVTM and CDR2 ANQGSEA. This CDR3 region has 8 residues. With 4 bases removed from V and 9 bases from J, the gap between germline ends came to 1 base.

The CDR3 reads CASSLLGAEAFF. The DNA of the CDR3 is TGTGCCAGCAGCTTATTGGGCGCGGAGGCTTTCTTT. The chain has TRBV11-3 and TRBJ1-1; D gene unclear. With 2 bases removed from V and 11 bases from J, the gap between germline ends came to 12 bases. The CDR3 consists of 12 residues. The germline gives CDR1 SGHNT, CDR2 YENEEA. The whole variable domain, filled in from reference TRBV11-3 and TRBJ1-1, reads EAGVVQSPRYKIIEKKQPVAFWCNPISGHNTLYWYLQNLGQGPELLIRYENEEAVDDSQLPKDRFSAERLKGVDSTLKIQPAELGDSAVYLCASSLLGAEAFFGQGTRLTVV.

This clone was detected once. The chain recombines TRBV27 with TRBJ2-1; D gene unclear. This CDR3 comprises 15 residues. The V gene lost 4 bases and the J gene lost 0 bases, with 10 bases spanning the gap. The V gene's germline CDR1 is MNHEY and CDR2 SMNVEV (reference sequence). CDR3 nucleotides: TGTGCCAGCAGTTCGCCAGAGAGCTCCTACAATGAGCAGTTCTTC. Translation gives CASSSPESSYNEQFF.

The chain combines TRBV11-2 with TRBJ1-1; D gene ambiguous. Between the trimmed V and J ends, which lost 6 bases and 1 base, there was a span of 9 bases. Germline CDR1 is SGHAT and CDR2 is FQNNGV. The CDR3 has 13 amino acids. The CDR3 coding sequence is TGTGCCAGCAGTTTCGAGGGGAACACTGAAGCTTTCTTT. It encodes CASSFEGNTEAFF.

The rearrangement joins TRBV7-8 to TRBJ2-3; D is perhaps TRBD1 (5 bases). This CDR3 is built from 13 residues. Germline V gives CDR1 SGHVS, CDR2 FQNEAQ. V lost 4 bases and J lost 4, with 9 bases in between. This CDR3 is CASSSRGPDTQYF. CDR3 DNA sequence: TGTGCCAGCAGCTCAAGGGGTCCAGATACGCAGTATTTT.

This chain uses TRBV10-3 with TRBJ2-1; D may be TRBD1 or TRBD2 (6 bases each). The CDR3 contains 12 residues. Trimming shortened V by 6 bases and J by 9 bases, and 12 bases separated the two germline ends. Germline CDR1 ENHRY, CDR2 SYGVKD. The CDR3 reads CAIREGGLEQFF. The CDR3 coding sequence is TGTGCCATCAGAGAGGGGGGCCTTGAGCAGTTCTTC.

Remarks on this clone: This sample includes further DNA sequences coding for the same CDR3. The chain uses TRBV5-1 and TRBJ2-3; maybe TRBD1 (5 bases). Germline V lookup: CDR1 SGHRS, CDR2 YFSETQ. This CDR3 has 16 amino acids. V dropped 0 bases and J dropped 3 bases, with 14 bases sitting between them. The CDR3 coding sequence is TGCGCCAGCAGCTTGGGGGCCATCCAGGGTACAGATACGCAGTATTTT. This translates into CASSLGAIQGTDTQYF.

This chain joins TRBV19 and TRBJ1-1; weak D call: TRBD1 (5 bases). From germline, CDR1 is LNHDA and CDR2 SQIVND (reference sequence). There are 14 residues in the CDR3. V lost 5 bases and J 5 bases, leaving 15 bases between the germline ends. The CDR3 here is CASSFGSGGTEAFF. CDR3 in DNA: TGTGCCAGTAGTTTCGGGTCCGGGGGGACTGAAGCTTTCTTT. The complete variable domain, with remaining parts taken from reference TRBV19 and TRBJ1-1, reads DGGITQSPKYLFRKEGQNVTLSCEQNLNHDAMYWYRQDPGQGLRLIYYSQIVNDFQKGDIAEGYSVSREKKESFPLTVTSAQKNPTAFYLCASSFGSGGTEAFFGQGTRLTVV.

CDR3 protein: CASSPGTGRDIQYF. In nucleotides, the CDR3 is TGTGCCAGCAGCCCCGGGACAGGCAGAGACATTCAGTACTTC. V usage is TRBV7-9 and J usage is TRBJ2-4; 8 bases line up with TRBD1. J was trimmed by 8 bases and V by 5 bases; bases with no gene match: 8. Germline V CDR1 and CDR2: SEHNR, FQNEAQ (reference sequence). This CDR3 has 14 amino acids.

This chain uses TRBV11-3 with TRBJ1-5; D gene ambiguous. The CDR3 contains 12 residues. The germline V gene has CDR1 SGHNT and CDR2 YENEEA. V lost 3 bases, J lost 6 bases, and 6 bases lay in between. The CDR3 DNA reads TGTGCCAGCAGCTTTCGCGGTCAGCCCCAGCATTTT. Translating gives CASSFRGQPQHF.

The chain is built from TRBV28 and TRBJ2-1; 10 bases agree with TRBD1. Per the germline V gene, CDR1 is MDHEN and CDR2 is SYDVKM. With 1 base clipped from V and 6 bases from J, the junction kept 6 bases outside the gene matches. CDR3 size: 16 residues. The CDR3 reads CASSLLGTGVSNEQFF. CDR3 nucleotide sequence: TGTGCCAGCAGTTTATTGGGGACAGGGGTTAGCAATGAGCAGTTCTTC.